These T cell receptor beta chains were read from a single sample in a study of cytomegalovirus exposure and HLA in healthy donors. The protocol was immunoSEQ multiplex PCR, while the TCRdb copy is restricted to in-frame clones and leaves out a portion. The table lists about 160,000 clones, 80% of them singletons. The sequencing sample was made of PBMCs. The source of these receptors is a man aged 30 to 39 in good health and CMV-seronegative. The CDR3 runs from the conserved cysteine through the conserved F or W. A D gene is named only where the DNA matches it firmly. Some rows mark clone size as missing; the rest say once, few, many or name a class of expanded clone.

j_call: TRBJ1-2
d_call: NA
clone_size: NA
v_call: TRBV27
cdr3_length: 14
cdr3_nt: TGTGCCAGCAGCCCCACGGGGGGCGGGTATGGCTACACCTTC
cdr3_aa: CASSPTGGGYGYTF

j_call: TRBJ1-6
d_call: TRBD1
clone_size: NA
v_call: TRBV28
cdr3_length: 14
cdr3_nt: TGTGCCAGCATTCCCGGACAGGGGCCATTACCCCTCCACTTT
cdr3_aa: CASIPGQGPLPLHF

j_call: TRBJ1-2
d_call: TRBD1
clone_size: NA
v_call: TRBV7-9
cdr3_length: 17
cdr3_nt: TGTGCCAGCAGCTTAGAGGATGACAGGGCGAGAAGCTATGGCTACACCTTC
cdr3_aa: CASSLEDDRARSYGYTF

j_call: TRBJ2-7
d_call: TRBD1
clone_size: NA
v_call: TRBV10-3
cdr3_length: 15
cdr3_nt: TGTGCCACCCAACTAGTAATTGGACAGGAATACGAGCAGTACTTC
cdr3_aa: CATQLVIGQEYEQYF

j_call: TRBJ2-6
d_call: NA
clone_size: NA
v_call: TRBV6-6
cdr3_length: 16
cdr3_nt: TGTGCCAGCAGTTATGGGGGGGGGCCTGGGGCCAACGTCCTGACTTTC
cdr3_aa: CASSYGGGPGANVLTF

j_call: TRBJ1-5
d_call: NA
clone_size: few
v_call: TRBV5-8
cdr3_length: 16
cdr3_nt: TGTGCCAGCAGCCAGGGTTTCCTTGAAGGCAATCAGCCCCAGCATTTT
cdr3_aa: CASSQGFLEGNQPQHF

j_call: TRBJ1-2
d_call: TRBD1
clone_size: NA
v_call: TRBV30
cdr3_length: 17
cdr3_nt: TGTGCCTGGAGTGCGCCTGTACCGGGACAGATAACTTATGGCTACACCTTC
cdr3_aa: CAWSAPVPGQITYGYTF

j_call: TRBJ2-6
d_call: NA
clone_size: NA
v_call: TRBV5-4
cdr3_length: 18
cdr3_nt: TGTGCCAGCAGCTCCCCCCTATCCCTAGGTTCTGGGGCCAACGTCCTGACTTTC
cdr3_aa: CASSSPLSLGSGANVLTF

j_call: TRBJ2-2
d_call: NA
clone_size: once
v_call: TRBV10-3
cdr3_length: 13
cdr3_nt: TGTGCCATCGCGACGGAGGGCACCGGGGAGCTGTTTTTT
cdr3_aa: CAIATEGTGELFF

j_call: TRBJ2-7
d_call: NA
clone_size: few
v_call: TRBV5-1
cdr3_length: 13
cdr3_nt: TGCGCCAGCAGCCCGCCGGACACCTACGAGCAGTACTTC
cdr3_aa: CASSPPDTYEQYF

j_call: TRBJ2-3
d_call: NA
clone_size: NA
v_call: TRBV13
cdr3_length: 16
cdr3_nt: TGTGCCAGCAGCTCATCCCCTTTGGATCCGGGGGATACGCAGTATTTT
cdr3_aa: CASSSSPLDPGDTQYF

j_call: TRBJ1-5
d_call: NA
clone_size: NA
v_call: TRBV6-1
cdr3_length: 16
cdr3_nt: TGTGCCAGCAGTGAATACATCTCCCAGGCCAATCAGCCCCAGCATTTT
cdr3_aa: CASSEYISQANQPQHF